The 22 T cell receptor beta chains below come from one sample, sequenced in a study of T cells in Graves' hyperthyroidism and ophthalmopathy. There were TCR beta CDR3 regions amplified from RNA transcripts. TCR CDR3 regions were first amplified by RT-PCR with HTBI primers. Each CDR3 protein is one row after TCRdb ran MiXCR on the multiplex PCR reads. The sample has under 450,000 distinct CDR3 sequences; roughly 14% are singletons. The specimen was blood. These receptors originate from a woman between 18 and 30 years old with Graves' hyperthyroidism.

Worth noting for this clonotype: A much more abundant neighbour one base away suggests this may be a read error. V gene TRBV20-1 combines with J gene TRBJ1-1; tentative D call: TRBD1 (5 bases). This CDR3 has 15 residues. Germline CDR1 and CDR2: DFQATT and SNEGSKA (reference sequence). CDR3 in DNA: TGCAGTGTTAGAGATATGGGGCGGGCGGACACTGAAGCTTTCTTT. Its translation is CSVRDMGRADTEAFF.

This clonotype was recorded at least ten times. The chain is built from TRBV3-1 and TRBJ2-2; D gene unclear. CDR1 and CDR2 (germline): LGHDT, YNNKEL (reference sequence). V shed 2 bases and J shed 1 base, with 5 bases lying between them. The CDR3 is 14 residues long. CDR3 bases: TGTGCCAGCAGCCAATTGCAGAACACCGGGGAGCTGTTTTTT. Its protein is CASSQLQNTGELFF. The full variable domain, in which reference TRBV3-1 and TRBJ2-2 provide the parts outside the CDR3, is DTAVSQTPKYLVTQMGNDKSIKCEQNLGHDTMYWYKQDSKKFLKIMFSYNNKELIINETVPNRFSPKSPDKAHLNLHINSLELGDSAVYFCASSQLQNTGELFFGEGSRLTVL.

This clonotype was recorded at least ten times. The chain couples TRBV28 to TRBJ2-1; D remains unclear. Trimming took off 5 bases at V and 6 bases at J, with 17 bases between the two ends. Germline CDR1 is MDHEN and CDR2 is SYDVKM. CDR3 size: 15 residues. CDR3 nucleotides: TGTGCCAGCAGTGAACTCTCGACGGCCTTCAATGAGCAGTTCTTC. This translates into CASSELSTAFNEQFF.

The chain is built from TRBV19 and TRBJ1-3; 8 bases align to TRBD1. With V trimmed by 7 bases and J by 8 bases, 10 bases remained unmatched. The germline V gene encodes CDR1 LNHDA and CDR2 SQIVND (reference sequence). The CDR3 totals 14 residues. The CDR3: CASTRGRGLYTIYF. The CDR3 DNA follows: TGTGCCAGTACCCGCGGCAGGGGGCTATACACCATATATTTT. Supplemented by reference TRBV19 and TRBJ1-3, the full variable domain reads DGGITQSPKYLFRKEGQNVTLSCEQNLNHDAMYWYRQDPGQGLRLIYYSQIVNDFQKGDIAEGYSVSREKKESFPLTVTSAQKNPTAFYLCASTRGRGLYTIYFGEGSWLTVV.

This clonotype was seen ten or more times. This chain links TRBV2 with TRBJ1-5; D is perhaps TRBD1 (6 bases). The CDR3 contains 14 residues. Trimming pared 9 bases from V and 3 bases from J, leaving 15 bases between. CDR1 is SNHLY, CDR2 FYNNEI, per germline. The DNA of the CDR3 is TGTGCCAGTGGGGCGGGGGGCGCCAATCAGCCCCAGCATTTT. This translates into CASGAGGANQPQHF.

This chain links TRBV2 with TRBJ1-1; TRBD1 is a possible D gene (6 bases). The CDR3 is 17 amino acids. From germline, CDR1 is SNHLY and CDR2 FYNNEI. V was cut by 4 bases and J by 1 base, with 19 bases left in between. In DNA form, the CDR3 reads TGTGCCAGCAGTGCGACGACAGCCAGGGGCACGAACACTGAAGCTTTCTTT. Residues: CASSATTARGTNTEAFF.

This sequence joins TRBV5-1 and TRBJ2-6; 8 nucleotides agree with TRBD1. V shed 4 bases and J 0 bases; nucleotides not matched to a gene: 9. The length of the CDR3 is 18 residues. Germline V gene data show CDR1 as SGHRS and CDR2 as YFSETQ. CDR3 DNA sequence: TGCGCCAGCAGCGCGACAGGGGCATCGCACTCTGGGGCCAACGTCCTGACTTTC. Translated: CASSATGASHSGANVLTF.

The table lists this clonotype with many counts. This chain uses TRBV2 with TRBJ1-1; D is perhaps TRBD1 (5 bases). The CDR3 runs 15 residues. Trimming left V 6 bases short and J 1 base short, with 15 bases between. The germline gives CDR1 SNHLY, CDR2 FYNNEI. CDR3: CASRLQDLANTEAFF. Written as DNA, the CDR3 is TGTGCCAGCAGACTACAGGATCTGGCGAACACTGAAGCTTTCTTT. Based on the CDR3 plus reference TRBV2 and TRBJ1-1, the full variable domain is EPEVTQTPSHQVTQMGQEVILRCVPISNHLYFYWYRQILGQKVEFLVSFYNNEISEKSEIFDDQFSVERPDGSNFTLKIRSTKLEDSAMYFCASRLQDLANTEAFFGQGTRLTVV.

The rearrangement joins TRBV10-3 to TRBJ2-5, with TRBD1 matching over 8 bases. Looked up from germline, CDR1 is ENHRY and CDR2 is SYGVKD. The CDR3 loop spans 13 amino acids. J was trimmed by 1 base and V by 6 bases; bases with no gene match: 1. The CDR3 region is CAIRDRAQETQYF. CDR3 nucleotides: TGTGCCATCAGGGACAGGGCCCAAGAGACCCAGTACTTC.

The chain recombines TRBV12-3 or TRBV12-4 with TRBJ2-3, with 11 bases lining up with TRBD2. The CDR3 runs 16 residues. With V trimmed by 6 bases and J by 0 bases, 5 bases remained unmatched. The CDR3 loop is CASSRLAGTSTDTQYF. CDR3 sequence (DNA): TGTGCCAGCAGCCGACTAGCGGGGACTAGCACAGATACGCAGTATTTT.

The CDR3 DNA is TGTGCCAGCAGTTACGACAGGGGGGCCTACGAGCAGTACTTC. Encoded protein: CASSYDRGAYEQYF. The rearrangement joins TRBV2 to TRBJ2-7; 9 bases fit TRBD1. The germline V gene has CDR1 SNHLY and CDR2 FYNNEI. The CDR3 is 14 amino acids. With V trimmed by 5 bases and J by 2 bases, 4 bases remained unmatched.

This clonotype has ten or more counts. This sequence joins TRBV6-1 and TRBJ2-1, with 12 positions matching TRBD2. The CDR3 spans 15 residues. Losses at the gene ends were 6 bases for V and 6 bases for J; bases not matched to a gene: 6. Germline CDR1 and CDR2: MNHNS and SASEGT. The CDR3 here is CASRSSSGGGNEQFF. CDR3 coding DNA: TGTGCCAGCAGATCCTCTAGCGGGGGGGGCAATGAGCAGTTCTTC.

This clonotype was detected many times. V gene TRBV7-9 combines with J gene TRBJ1-2; D is unresolved. This CDR3 contains 15 residues. The ends were cut back, 4 bases at V and 0 bases at J, with 12 bases in the middle. Germline CDR1 and CDR2: SEHNR and FQNEAQ (reference sequence). CDR3 amino acids: CASSWARGPNYGYTF. For the CDR3, the DNA is TGTGCCAGCAGCTGGGCGCGGGGTCCTAACTATGGCTACACCTTC.

This clonotype was observed many times. This sequence joins TRBV29-1 and TRBJ1-5; TRBD1 agrees at 7 bases. Trimming at V came to 6 bases and at J to 2 bases, leaving 1 base not matched to a gene. The CDR3 has 12 amino acids. In germline, CDR1 is SQVTM, CDR2 ANQGSEA. The CDR3 DNA is TGCAGCGTCGACAGGGGCAATCAGCCCCAGCATTTT. Protein: CSVDRGNQPQHF.

This clonotype has just a few counts. The chain couples TRBV13 to TRBJ1-6; D is unclear. Deletions cut 5 bases from V and 4 bases from J, with 12 bases between. Germline V CDR1 and CDR2: PRHDT, FYEKMQ (reference sequence). The CDR3 extends over 15 amino acids. The CDR3 DNA reads as TGTGCCAGCAGCCAAGGAAGGGATTATAATTCACCCCTCCACTTT. It specifies CASSQGRDYNSPLHF.

This clonotype was seen repeatedly, ten times or more. This chain links TRBV27 with TRBJ1-3; a weak D match, TRBD1 (5 bases). The CDR3 loop spans 15 amino acids. V lost 0 bases to trimming and J lost 4 bases, with 10 bases between them. Per the germline V gene, CDR1 is MNHEY and CDR2 is SMNVEV (reference sequence). This chain's CDR3 is CASSLSAGPGNTIYF. Written as DNA, the CDR3 is TGTGCCAGCAGTTTATCGGCGGGGCCAGGAAACACCATATATTTT.

The V gene is TRBV9, the J gene TRBJ2-1, with 11 bases aligning to TRBD2. Germline CDR1 SGDLS, CDR2 YYNGEE. Trimming removed 2 bases from V and 3 bases from J; junction bases left unmatched: 4. This CDR3 has 16 amino acids. CDR3: CASSVGLAGGYNEQFF. CDR3 DNA: TGTGCCAGCAGCGTGGGGCTAGCGGGAGGCTACAATGAGCAGTTCTTC.

CDR3 sequence reads: CASSTRDLSYEQYF. In DNA, the CDR3 is TGTGCCAGCAGTACCCGGGACTTGAGCTACGAGCAGTACTTC. The rearrangement uses TRBV13 and TRBJ2-7; TRBD2 is a possible D gene (6 bases). The ends were cut back, 6 bases at V and 3 bases at J, with 15 bases in the middle. The CDR3 has 14 amino acids. Germline V gene lookup returns CDR1 PRHDT and CDR2 FYEKMQ (reference sequence).

Concerning this clonotype: A much bigger clone sits one base away, suggesting this may be a read error. This chain uses TRBV7-3 with TRBJ2-1; D possibly corresponds to TRBD2 (5 bases). The CDR3 extends over 14 amino acids. Germline-derived CDR1 and CDR2 are SGHTA and FQGTGA. This CDR3 reads CASSLTGRANKQFF. CDR3 bases: TGTGCCAGCAGCTTAACAGGGAGAGCCAATAAGCAGTTCTTC.

The chain couples TRBV5-1 to TRBJ1-5; maybe TRBD1 (6 bases). The V gene's germline CDR1 is SGHRS and CDR2 YFSETQ. Deletions cut 4 bases from V and 4 bases from J, with 9 bases between. CDR3 length: 13 amino acids. The DNA for the CDR3 is TGCGCCAGCAGCACAGGGTATAATCAGCCCCAGCATTTT. It yields the protein CASSTGYNQPQHF. Full variable domain (rest looked up from reference TRBV5-1 and TRBJ1-5): KAGVTQTPRYLIKTRGQQVTLSCSPISGHRSVSWYQQTPGQGLQFLFEYFSETQRNKGNFPGRFSGRQFSNSRSEMNVSTLELGDSALYLCASSTGYNQPQHFGDGTRLSIL.

This clonotype was observed at least ten times. The gene calls are TRBV6-5 and TRBJ2-7; TRBD2 agrees at 9 bases. The CDR3 consists of 16 residues. Germline assignment: CDR1 MNHEY and CDR2 SVGAGI. The V gene end was trimmed by 6 bases and the J gene end by 3 bases; junction bases not matched to a gene: 12. The CDR3 reads CASSPEPGSGSYEQYF. For the CDR3, the DNA is TGTGCCAGCAGCCCCGAGCCCGGTAGCGGGAGCTACGAGCAGTACTTC.

The CDR3 nucleotides are TGTGCCAGCAGCCCCAGCGGGTCACAAACCTACAATGAGCAGTTCTTC. Protein: CASSPSGSQTYNEQFF. This rearrangement joins TRBV9 to TRBJ2-1, with a possible D match to TRBD2 (6 bases). Trimming removed 4 bases from V and 2 bases from J, with 16 bases in between. The CDR3 has 16 amino acids. Germline values: CDR1 SGDLS, CDR2 YYNGEE. Based on the CDR3 plus reference TRBV9 and TRBJ2-1, the full variable domain is DSGVTQTPKHLITATGQRVTLRCSPRSGDLSVYWYQQSLDQGLQFLIQYYNGEERAKGNILERFSAQQFPDLHSELNLSSLELGDSALYFCASSPSGSQTYNEQFFGPGTRLTVL.